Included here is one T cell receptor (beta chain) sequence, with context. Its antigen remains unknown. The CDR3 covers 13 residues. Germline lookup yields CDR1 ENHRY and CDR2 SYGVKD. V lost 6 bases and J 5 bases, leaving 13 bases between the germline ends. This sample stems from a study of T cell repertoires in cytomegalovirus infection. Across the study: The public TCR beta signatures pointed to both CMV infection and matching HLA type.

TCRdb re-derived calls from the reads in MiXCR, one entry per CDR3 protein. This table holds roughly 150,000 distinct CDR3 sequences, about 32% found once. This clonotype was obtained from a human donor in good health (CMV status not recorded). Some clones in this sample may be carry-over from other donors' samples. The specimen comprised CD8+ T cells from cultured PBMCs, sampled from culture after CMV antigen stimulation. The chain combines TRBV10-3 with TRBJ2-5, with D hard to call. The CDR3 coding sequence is TGTGCCATCAGACGTGAGCCTGAGGAGACCCAGTACTTC. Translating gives CAIRREPEETQYF.